This is a list of T cell receptor beta chains from one sample in a study of metastatic and nonmetastatic thyroid tumors. MiXCR was used by TCRdb to re-call the PCR reads. This repertoire shows approximately 21,000 clones, under 30% found once; its top ten account for over 70%. The specimen sequenced was blood. The receptors stem from a male donor with papillary thyroid cancer or a benign thyroid nodule (not recorded which). Some clones in this sample may be carry-over from other donors' samples. Each CDR3 is given with its conserved first and last residue. The D gene is left open where the match is weak. Some rows mark clone size as missing; the rest say once, few, many or name a class of expanded clone.

TRBJ1-1 many TRBV20-1 TRBD1 CSARQGALITETFF TGCAGTGCTAGACAGGGGGCGCTTATCACTGAAACTTTCTTT
TRBJ2-1 - TRBV6-1 TRBD2 CASRGTSGGSEQFF TGTGCCAGCAGAGGGACTAGCGGGGGGTCTGAGCAGTTCTTC
TRBJ2-7 many TRBV15 - CATSRSSFSYEQYF TGTGCCACCAGCAGGAGTAGTTTCTCCTACGAGCAGTACTTC
TRBJ2-6 few TRBV6-2/TRBV6-3 - CASTEQGLSGANVLTF TGTGCCAGCACAGAACAGGGACTCTCTGGGGCCAACGTCCTGACTTTC
TRBJ2-4 many TRBV3-1 - CASSQSHIQYF TGTGCCAGCAGCCAAAGCCATATTCAGTACTTC
TRBJ2-3 - TRBV9 TRBD1 CASSVGTGDTDTQYF TGCGCCAGCAGCGTAGGGACAGGGGACACGGATACGCAGTATTTT
TRBJ1-2 few TRBV28 TRBD1 CASSSGQGRYGYTF TGTGCCAGCAGTTCGGGACAGGGAAGATATGGCTACACCTTC
TRBJ2-2 - TRBV18 - CASSPLRPTRGTGELFF TGTGCCAGCTCACCACTCAGACCGACCCGGGGCACCGGGGAGCTGTTTTTT
TRBJ2-1 few TRBV19 - CDSRVPGQLYNEQLF TGTGACAGTAGGGTCCCGGGGCAGCTCTACAATGAGCAGTTATTC
TRBJ1-2 many TRBV7-8 - CASSHRSYGYTF TGTGCCAGCAGCCACAGGAGCTATGGCTACACCTTC
TRBJ1-5 - TRBV19 - CASSTPDGYSNQPQHF TGTGCCAGTAGTACCCCGGATGGCTATAGCAATCAGCCCCAGCATTTT
TRBJ2-6 many TRBV24-1 TRBD1 CATSDPRGLGANVLTF TGTGCCACCAGTGATCCCAGGGGGCTAGGGGCCAACGTCCTGACTTTC